Described below is a single T cell receptor beta chain sequence and its context. This clonotype was counted at least ten times. Its antigen is unknown. Base qualities are not provided; no much larger clone lies one nucleotide away. The sequencing machine was an Illumina HiSeq 2500. TCR beta libraries were prepared by quantitative 5'-RACE with molecular barcodes. Regarding the original processing steps: Disease-linked TCR variants were identified with a new computational method built on a probabilistic model of VDJ rearrangement. The public sequencing data were trimmed at Q25 with fastp and processed into clonotypes with MiXCR by TCRdb, which kept only in-frame beta chains. Identical CDR3 proteins give one entry, which carries the most common genes and DNA. TCRdb's processing, not the study's, gives the V and J calls here. The sample table shows approximately 140,000 distinct CDR3 sequences, and over 15% are seen once. The leading ten clones occupy roughly a third of the sample.

This entry belongs to a study of CD8 T cells in ankylosing spondylitis (dated by TCRdb to 2017 to 2019). In the study overall: To find TCR variants linked to disease, the study profiled T cell receptor beta repertoires in ankylosing spondylitis patients and healthy donors. The whole study cohort included 108 healthy donors and about two dozen ankylosing spondylitis patients. Peripheral blood samples were taken, and synovial fluid was additionally collected from ankylosing spondylitis patients.

Broad study findings and their caveats: A TCR beta motif made up of fewer than 10 highly homologous amino acid variants appeared to be characteristic of blood from ankylosing spondylitis patients. Some of the motif variants had been reported before in the synovial fluid and blood of reactive arthritis patients, a finding that suggests common disease-initiation mechanisms. Significant enrichment of the disease-linked clones was reported in matched synovial fluid samples from ankylosing spondylitis patients. The disease-linked clones showed a CD8+ phenotype and occurred at relatively low frequencies in peripheral blood.

In the germline V gene, CDR1 corresponds to SQVTM and CDR2 to ANQGSEA. The CDR3 contains 14 residues, cysteine and phenylalanine counted. Only the CDR3 region is kept as DNA, spanning 42 bases read in frame from base 1. Here V drops 4 bases and J drops 0 bases, and the junction holds 4 bases not matched to any gene. This chain is built from TRBV29-1 and TRBJ2-3; 7 bases in the middle match TRBD2. The sequence came from a male donor with ankylosing spondylitis. Sequences were obtained from blood, either unsorted or a sorted T cell fraction (not recorded which). The CDR3 corresponds to CSVGAGDSTDTQYF. The DNA sequence is TGCAGCGTTGGGGCGGGGGACAGCACAGATACGCAGTATTTT.